This TCR beta chain was recovered during a study of shared clonotypes between healthy human individuals. The study, taken as a whole, reports: The rarefaction results pointed to incomplete sorted-subset sequencing despite large depth. Collection of samples was limited to blood; tissue repertoires likely differ.

V was cut by 2 bases and J by 2 bases, with 9 bases left in between. CDR1 and CDR2 from the germline V gene are SGHNT and YENEEA. The CDR3 covers 15 residues. Concerning this clone: Antigen specificity is unknown.

The assay was immunoSEQ multiplex PCR, and TCRdb's table has in-frame clones only and misses some. The sample records 2 million to 2.5 million clones, roughly 90% being singletons. Only Caucasian adults living in Nashville, Tennessee made up the donor group. It was into CD45RA+ naive and CD45RA-negative memory subsets that the CD4+ cells were split. The sequence derives from a young man in good health. Some clones in this sample may be carry-over from other donors' samples. The J gene is TRBJ2-2, the V gene TRBV11-3; possible D gene TRBD2, 5 bases. The sequencing input was naive CD4+ T cells from PBMCs. The subset denotes: CD45RA+ positively selected. This CDR3 reads CASSLSGLNTGELFF. In DNA, the CDR3 is TGTGCCAGCAGCTTATCCGGACTCAACACCGGGGAGCTGTTTTTT. Variable domain in full (rest from reference TRBV11-3 and TRBJ2-2): EAGVVQSPRYKIIEKKQPVAFWCNPISGHNTLYWYLQNLGQGPELLIRYENEEAVDDSQLPKDRFSAERLKGVDSTLKIQPAELGDSAVYLCASSLSGLNTGELFFGEGSRLTVL.